The rows below give T cell receptor beta chains drawn from one sample of a study of Ad26.COV2.S vaccination and SARS-CoV-2 variants. The repertoire was sequenced with immunoSEQ multiplex PCR; TCRdb's copy has only in-frame clones and lacks some. The table includes around 420,000 clones, 85% to 90% detected once. The specimen was peripheral blood, collected in a trial of Ad26.COV2.S vaccine versus placebo. Receptors originate from a person between 18 and 60 years old who received the Ad26.COV2.S COVID-19 vaccine or a placebo. Both conserved end residues are part of each CDR3. The order of the fields is V gene, clone size, CDR3 length, D gene, J gene, CDR3 DNA, CDR3 protein. A D gene is named only where the DNA matches it firmly. Part of the rows lack a size; the others show once, few, many or a class for expanded clones.

>TRBV28|NA|12|NA|TRBJ2-2
TGTGCCAGCAGACTGAACACCGGGGAGCTGTTTTTT
CASRLNTGELFF
>TRBV19|NA|14|NA|TRBJ1-6
TGTGCCAGTGGTCTGGGGGTTGGCGGTTCACCCCTCCACTTT
CASGLGVGGSPLHF
>TRBV9|once|14|NA|TRBJ1-3
TGTGCCAGCAAGGGGGGGAGAACTGGAAACACCATATATTTT
CASKGGRTGNTIYF
>TRBV28|once|13|TRBD1|TRBJ2-2
TGTGCCAGCAAGACAGGGGAGGCCGGGGAGCTGTTTTTT
CASKTGEAGELFF
>TRBV29-1|NA|13|NA|TRBJ1-4
TGCAGCGCCCCTGGACAGTCCGGCGAAAAACTGTTTTTT
CSAPGQSGEKLFF
>TRBV30|NA|13|NA|TRBJ1-2
TGTGCCTGGAGCGAGCAGTGGGGCTATGGCTACACCTTC
CAWSEQWGYGYTF
>TRBV6-2/TRBV6-3|NA|17|NA|TRBJ2-1
TGTGCCAGCAGCCTAACAATCCCGGGGAGTGGGGGAAATGAGCAGTTCTTC
CASSLTIPGSGGNEQFF
>TRBV7-9|NA|13|NA|TRBJ2-2
TGTGCCAGCACCCCCAGTGGGACCGGGGAGCTGTTTTTT
CASTPSGTGELFF
>TRBV6-6|NA|13|NA|TRBJ2-2
TGTGCCAGCACTGGATCGAACACCGGGGAGCTGTTTTTT
CASTGSNTGELFF
>TRBV6-2/TRBV6-3|NA|12|NA|TRBJ1-1
TGTGCCAGCAGTTACTTTTCTGAAGAAGCTTTCTTT
CASSYFSEEAFF
>TRBV6-5|NA|14|NA|TRBJ1-5
TGTGCCAGCAGATCCGGGTATAGCAATCAGCCCCAGCATTTT
CASRSGYSNQPQHF
>TRBV5-1|few|16|TRBD1|TRBJ2-2
TGCGCCAGCAGCTCGAGGACAGGGGCGAACACCGGGGAGCTGTTTTTT
CASSSRTGANTGELFF
>TRBV28|NA|15|TRBD2|TRBJ2-7
TGTGCCAGCAGCCCGGGGGGGGGTTTAGCCTACGAGCAGTACTTC
CASSPGGGLAYEQYF
>TRBV19|NA|11|NA|TRBJ2-2
TGTGCCAGTGGGGGCGGGGCAGAGCTGTTTTTT
CASGGGAELFF
>TRBV9|NA|15|NA|TRBJ2-3
TGTGCCAGCAGCGTAGGGGGAGGGGGATCAGATACGCAGTATTTT
CASSVGGGGSDTQYF
>TRBV28|NA|15|NA|TRBJ2-4
TGTGCCATTTCTCGAGCGGACAGAATGAGAAACATTCAGTACTTC
CAISRADRMRNIQYF
>TRBV9|NA|15|TRBD1|TRBJ2-7
TGTGCCAGCAGCGTAGGAGGGGACAGCTCCTACGAGCAGTACTTC
CASSVGGDSSYEQYF
>TRBV19|NA|15|NA|TRBJ2-7
TGTGCCAGTAGTATAGATCGCCGGGAACTCTACGAGCAGTACTTC
CASSIDRRELYEQYF
>TRBV7-6|NA|15|NA|TRBJ2-3
TGTGCCAGCAGCTTGAAGGGGGGAGGCACAGATACGCAGTATTTT
CASSLKGGGTDTQYF
>TRBV7-9|NA|13|TRBD1|TRBJ2-7
TGTGCCAGCAGCCTCACAGGGGGTGGCGAGCAGTACTTC
CASSLTGGGEQYF